Shown below are 2 T cell receptor beta chains from a single sample sequenced in a study of beta chain features in type 1 diabetes. Expressed TCRB transcripts were sequenced after all isolated RNA was converted to cDNA. Some clones are missing from TCRdb's copy, which holds only in-frame ones; the method was immunoSEQ multiplex PCR. The sample records about 360,000 clones, roughly 13% being singletons. Sequencing was carried out using naive CD4+ T cells from blood. The receptors stem from a man aged 18 to 35 in good health.

The V and J genes are TRBV7-8 and TRBJ1-1; D gene ambiguous. Trimming left V 5 bases short and J 5 bases short, with 9 bases between. Germline CDR1 is SGHVS and CDR2 is FQNEAQ. The CDR3 has 12 residues. This CDR3 reads CASSPPRTEAFF. The CDR3 DNA sequence: TGTGCCAGCAGCCCCCCCCGGACTGAAGCTTTCTTT. Based on the CDR3 plus reference TRBV7-8 and TRBJ1-1, the full variable domain is GAGVSQSPRYKVAKRGQDVALRCDPISGHVSLFWYQQALGQGPEFLTYFQNEAQLDKSGLPSDRFFAERPEGSVSTLKIQRTQQEDSAVYLCASSPPRTEAFFGQGTRLTVV.

The V gene is TRBV12-5, the J gene TRBJ2-5, with 10 bases identical to TRBD2. V was pared by 1 base and J by 4 bases, with 6 bases of the junction left unmatched. The CDR3 loop spans 16 amino acids. The germline V gene encodes CDR1 LGHNT and CDR2 FRNRAP. CDR3 protein: CASGLGVASGGETQYF. CDR3 nucleotide sequence: TGTGCTAGTGGTTTGGGGGTGGCTAGCGGGGGAGAGACCCAGTACTTC.